This T cell receptor beta chain was sequenced during a study of cytomegalovirus exposure and HLA in healthy donors. This clone is a singleton in its sample. CDR1 is MNHEY, CDR2 SMNVEV, per germline (reference sequence). The CDR3 runs 14 residues. Losses at the gene ends were 6 bases for V and 5 bases for J; bases not matched to a gene: 5. 60 Vbeta and 13 Jbeta primers were used in PCR. Produced via immunoSEQ multiplex PCR; TCRdb's table is partial and in-frame only. The table shows 250,000 to 300,000 clones, with approximately 84% occurring only once. The clonotype originates from a woman aged 40 to 49 in good health and CMV-seropositive. Sequencing was carried out using PBMCs. The rearrangement joins TRBV27 to TRBJ2-1; the match to TRBD1 covers 9 bases. CDR3 sequence reads: CASSIQGADNEQFF. In nucleotides, the CDR3 is TGTGCCAGCAGCATACAGGGGGCCGACAATGAGCAGTTCTTC.